One and the same sample provided the 16 T cell receptor beta chains below, sequenced in a study of PD-1 blockade in classical Hodgkin lymphoma. TCRdb's table, derived via immunoSEQ multiplex PCR, lists solely in-frame clones and lacks some. The sample yields about 26,000 clones, roughly two thirds seen once. No patient escaped relapse after autologous stem cell transplantation, and brentuximab vedotin exposure varied. Sequenced here: peripheral blood mononuclear cells (PBMCs), sampled before the second cycle of nivolumab. These receptors were taken from a human donor with classical Hodgkin lymphoma.

This clone was recorded a few times. The chain links TRBV27 to TRBJ2-7, with 8 bases aligning to TRBD2. CDR3 length: 14 residues. Germline V gene data show CDR1 as MNHEY and CDR2 as SMNVEV (reference sequence). Losses at the gene ends were 1 base for V and 6 bases for J; bases not matched to a gene: 5. The CDR3 nucleotides read TGTGCCAGCAGTTTATGGGGACTAGATGGCGAGCAGTACTTC. Its translation: CASSLWGLDGEQYF.

The chain carries TRBV4-3 and TRBJ2-1; the match to TRBD2 covers 8 bases. The V and J ends lost 3 bases and 4 bases, in that order; junction bases with no gene match: 17. Looked up from germline, CDR1 is LGHNA and CDR2 is YSLEER. This CDR3 has 19 amino acids. CDR3 in amino acids: CASSQSWSSGIPLYNEQFF. In nucleotides, the CDR3 is TGCGCCAGCAGCCAGTCCTGGAGTAGCGGGATACCCCTATACAATGAGCAGTTCTTC.

The V call is TRBV28, the J call TRBJ2-7; no definite D call. Trimming shortened V by 2 bases and J by 1 base, and 12 bases separated the two germline ends. Germline V gene lookup returns CDR1 MDHEN and CDR2 SYDVKM. There are 15 residues in the CDR3. CDR3 sequence (DNA): TGTGCCAGCAGTTTAGCTGGCAGGCCATCCTACGAGCAGTACTTC. Translating it yields CASSLAGRPSYEQYF. Variable domain in full (rest from reference TRBV28 and TRBJ2-7): DVKVTQSSRYLVKRTGEKVFLECVQDMDHENMFWYRQDPGLGLRLIYFSYDVKMKEKGDIPEGYSVSREKKERFSLILESASTNQTSMYLCASSLAGRPSYEQYFGPGTRLTVT.

The V and J genes are TRBV28 and TRBJ2-1; 10 bases agree with TRBD2. J was trimmed by 9 bases and V by 7 bases; bases with no gene match: 6. The CDR3 is 13 amino acids. Germline lookup yields CDR1 MDHEN and CDR2 SYDVKM. In DNA form, the CDR3 reads TGTGCCAGCACCCTAGCGGGAGTGGGTGAGCAGTTCTTC. Amino acid sequence: CASTLAGVGEQFF. Supplemented by reference TRBV28 and TRBJ2-1, the full variable domain reads DVKVTQSSRYLVKRTGEKVFLECVQDMDHENMFWYRQDPGLGLRLIYFSYDVKMKEKGDIPEGYSVSREKKERFSLILESASTNQTSMYLCASTLAGVGEQFFGPGTRLTVL.

The gene calls are TRBV6-5 and TRBJ1-4; D remains unclear. Trimming took off 2 bases at V and 0 bases at J, with 10 bases between the two ends. The CDR3 has 16 amino acids. Germline assignment: CDR1 MNHEY and CDR2 SVGAGI. As DNA, the CDR3 is TGTGCCAGCAGTTACGGGTGGGCAGCAACTAATGAAAAACTGTTTTTT. Protein product: CASSYGWAATNEKLFF.

The genes are TRBV5-1 and TRBJ2-3; 13 nucleotides match TRBD2. From germline, CDR1 is SGHRS and CDR2 YFSETQ. This CDR3 spans 16 amino acids. The V and J ends lost 4 bases and 3 bases, in that order; junction bases with no gene match: 5. The CDR3 spells CASSTGLAGVTDTQYF. As DNA, the CDR3 is TGCGCCAGCAGCACTGGACTAGCGGGAGTGACAGATACGCAGTATTTT.

V is TRBV6-6 and J is TRBJ2-4, with D tentatively TRBD1 (6 bases). The CDR3 runs 14 residues. Germline V gives CDR1 MNHNY, CDR2 SVGAGI (reference sequence). Trimming left V 6 bases short and J 7 bases short, with 16 bases between. The CDR3 bases are TGTGCCAGCAGATTCAGGGTAGACAGGAACATTCAGTACTTC. It specifies CASRFRVDRNIQYF.

The sample holds a few counts of this clone. The gene calls are TRBV18 and TRBJ2-3, with D possibly matching TRBD2 (6 bases). Germline V lookup: CDR1 KGHSH, CDR2 LQKENI. This CDR3 has 15 residues. The V end was cut by 2 bases, the J end by 5 bases, with 14 bases between. DNA for the CDR3: TGTGCCAGCTCACCAGTGGAGGGAAGGAAAGATACGCAGTATTTT. The encoded protein is CASSPVEGRKDTQYF.

The rearrangement joins TRBV5-1 to TRBJ2-7; maybe TRBD2 (5 bases). Trimming cost V 0 bases and J 2 bases, with 12 bases left between them. The germline V gene has CDR1 SGHRS and CDR2 YFSETQ. The CDR3 has 15 residues. CDR3 nucleotide sequence: TGCGCCAGCAGCTTGGAATTGGCGGGTCCCTACGAGCAGTACTTC. Amino acids: CASSLELAGPYEQYF.

The chain employs TRBV29-1 and TRBJ2-2; D may be TRBD1 (6 bases). Trimming pared 6 bases from V and 7 bases from J, leaving 15 bases between. The germline V gene has CDR1 SQVTM and CDR2 ANQGSEA. The CDR3 covers 13 residues. The CDR3 DNA reads TGCAGCGTGGCAAAACAGGGAAGCGGGGAGCTGTTTTTT. Translation gives CSVAKQGSGELFF.

The CDR3 spells CASRRASADNEQFF. Here the CDR3 DNA reads TGTGCCAGTAGGCGGGCTAGCGCGGACAATGAGCAGTTCTTC. The chain couples TRBV19 to TRBJ2-1, with D possibly matching TRBD2 (6 bases). The CDR3 has 14 amino acids. The germline gives CDR1 LNHDA, CDR2 SQIVND (reference sequence). V shed 6 bases and J shed 5 bases, with 14 bases lying between them.

V usage is TRBV5-1 and J usage is TRBJ2-6; 10 positions agree with TRBD1. CDR3 length: 17 residues. V shed 4 bases, J shed 4 bases, and the junction held 8 bases outside the gene matches. Germline V lookup: CDR1 SGHRS, CDR2 YFSETQ. This chain's CDR3 is CASSPGTGAFGANVLTF. In DNA form, the CDR3 reads TGCGCCAGCAGCCCCGGGACAGGGGCTTTCGGGGCCAACGTCCTGACTTTC.

The V call is TRBV5-1, the J call TRBJ2-3; D perhaps matches TRBD2 (5 bases). This CDR3 is built from 15 residues. The germline gives CDR1 SGHRS, CDR2 YFSETQ. V lost 0 bases and J 4 bases, leaving 12 bases between the germline ends. The CDR3 loop is CASSLGLASADTQYF. The CDR3, as DNA: TGCGCCAGCAGCTTGGGCCTAGCAAGCGCAGATACGCAGTATTTT. Full variable domain (rest looked up from reference TRBV5-1 and TRBJ2-3): KAGVTQTPRYLIKTRGQQVTLSCSPISGHRSVSWYQQTPGQGLQFLFEYFSETQRNKGNFPGRFSGRQFSNSRSEMNVSTLELGDSALYLCASSLGLASADTQYFGPGTRLTVL.

CDR3: CASSYSTSNEKLFF. The CDR3 region has the DNA TGTGCCAGCAGTTACTCGACCAGTAATGAAAAACTGTTTTTT. The chain has TRBV6-5 and TRBJ1-4; D is unresolved. The CDR3 is 14 residues long. The germline gives CDR1 MNHEY, CDR2 SVGAGI. V was cut by 0 bases and J by 4 bases, with 6 bases left in between.

This rearrangement joins TRBV13 to TRBJ1-2; tentative D call: TRBD1 (5 bases). CDR3 length equals 15 residues. The V end was cut by 8 bases, the J end by 3 bases, with 19 bases between. Germline V gene sequence: CDR1 PRHDT, CDR2 FYEKMQ (reference sequence). The CDR3 region is CASGDGDQGYYGYTF. The CDR3 DNA sequence: TGTGCCAGCGGAGACGGGGACCAGGGATACTATGGCTACACCTTC.

The genes are TRBV30 and TRBJ2-2; no firm D call. This CDR3 has 15 residues. The V end lost 2 bases, the J end lost 0 bases, and 10 bases lay between the germline ends. From germline, CDR1 is GTSNPN and CDR2 SVGIG (reference sequence). The CDR3 here is CAWSSILTNTGELFF. The CDR3 coding sequence is TGTGCCTGGAGTAGCATACTTACGAACACCGGGGAGCTGTTTTTT. Full variable domain (rest looked up from reference TRBV30 and TRBJ2-2): SQTIHQWPATLVQPVGSPLSLECTVEGTSNPNLYWYRQAAGRGLQLLFYSVGIGQISSEVPQNLSASRPQDRQFILSSKKLLLSDSGFYLCAWSSILTNTGELFFGEGSRLTVL.